These T cell receptor beta chains were read from a single sample in a study of memory CD4+ T cells and cytomegalovirus serostatus. Repertoires were generated with immunoSEQ multiplex PCR, while TCRdb's copy carries only in-frame clones and drops some. The sample lists 70,000 to 95,000 clones; approximately 80% were seen once. Sequencing was carried out using memory CD4+ T cells from blood. These receptors originate from an adult in good health and CMV-seronegative. Both conserved end residues are part of each CDR3. A D gene is named only where the DNA matches it firmly.

J | V | D | CDR3
TRBJ2-5 | TRBV15 | . | CATSPFAGNQETQYF
TRBJ1-2 | TRBV2 | . | CASSPGQRANYGYTF
TRBJ2-3 | TRBV30 | TRBD2 | CAWSGGLAGFADTQYF
TRBJ1-2 | TRBV6-4 | TRBD1 | CASSDPGQGGGYTF
TRBJ1-1 | TRBV6-6 | . | CASSYRQILTEAFF
TRBJ1-1 | TRBV9 | TRBD1 | CASSAGQGAGNTEAFF
TRBJ1-5 | TRBV15 | . | CATSRERGIQPQHF
TRBJ1-5 | TRBV7-2 | . | CASSLWRDQPQHF
TRBJ2-7 | TRBV7-8 | . | CASSLESIPLEQYF
TRBJ1-3 | TRBV15 | TRBD1 | CATSRGDSVNTIYF
TRBJ1-1 | TRBV29-1 | . | CSVGRTNTEAFF
TRBJ1-2 | TRBV27 | . | CASSSMRAHGYTF
TRBJ1-6 | TRBV30 | . | CAWNPKAYNSPLHF
TRBJ1-2 | TRBV2 | TRBD1 | CASSEGQGIYYGYTF
TRBJ1-4 | TRBV6-1 | TRBD1 | CASSGHATGAGEKLFF
TRBJ2-6 | TRBV5-1 | . | CASSLESGANVLTF
TRBJ2-7 | TRBV2 | . | CASSPERGGYEQYF
TRBJ2-1 | TRBV5-4 | . | CASSLPSGSGTNEQFF
TRBJ1-1 | TRBV6-6 | . | CASSYQRNTEAFF
TRBJ2-2 | TRBV21-1 | . | CASRGNGTNTGELFF
TRBJ2-6 | TRBV7-9 | TRBD1 | CASRPRGQGGSSGANVLTF
TRBJ1-3 | TRBV9 | . | CASSVALLDTIYF
TRBJ2-3 | TRBV18 | TRBD1 | CASSRIDRVTDTQYF
TRBJ1-1 | TRBV11-2 | . | CASSPFLSGHEAFF
TRBJ1-2 | TRBV28 | . | CASSAWGGYTF
TRBJ1-4 | TRBV15 | . | CATSGTNEKLFF
TRBJ2-2 | TRBV7-2 | . | CASSLSGEAGELFF
TRBJ1-5 | TRBV7-3 | . | CASSSHGGLSQPQHF
TRBJ2-7 | TRBV6-5 | . | CASSYGRGFYEQYF
TRBJ2-2 | TRBV2 | . | CASSARQVPIGELFF
TRBJ2-5 | TRBV5-5 | . | CASSLGSATETQYF
TRBJ2-7 | TRBV30 | TRBD1 | CAWSGVRNRGAYEQYF
TRBJ1-1 | TRBV28 | . | CASTRWKGRDTEAFF
TRBJ1-4 | TRBV5-1 | . | CASSLAGFANEKLFF
TRBJ2-3 | TRBV20-1 | . | CSATTRDTQYF
TRBJ2-5 | TRBV6-5 | . | CASSYSSWPTQETQYF
TRBJ1-4 | TRBV14 | . | CASSQEQGWGEKLFF
TRBJ2-5 | TRBV5-1 | . | CASSLGDIGETQYF
TRBJ1-6 | TRBV10-3 | TRBD1 | CAIRDSYNSPLHF
TRBJ2-3 | TRBV12-2 | . | CASRPGGTDTQYF
TRBJ1-6 | TRBV5-6 | . | CASSLQSGTKNSPLHF
TRBJ1-1 | TRBV12-5 | . | CASGTQGNTEAFF
TRBJ1-2 | TRBV2 | . | CASKSGREPNYGYTF
TRBJ2-5 | TRBV18 | TRBD2 | CASSPGLAGVETQYF
TRBJ2-1 | TRBV9 | TRBD2 | CASSVGLAGFNEQFF